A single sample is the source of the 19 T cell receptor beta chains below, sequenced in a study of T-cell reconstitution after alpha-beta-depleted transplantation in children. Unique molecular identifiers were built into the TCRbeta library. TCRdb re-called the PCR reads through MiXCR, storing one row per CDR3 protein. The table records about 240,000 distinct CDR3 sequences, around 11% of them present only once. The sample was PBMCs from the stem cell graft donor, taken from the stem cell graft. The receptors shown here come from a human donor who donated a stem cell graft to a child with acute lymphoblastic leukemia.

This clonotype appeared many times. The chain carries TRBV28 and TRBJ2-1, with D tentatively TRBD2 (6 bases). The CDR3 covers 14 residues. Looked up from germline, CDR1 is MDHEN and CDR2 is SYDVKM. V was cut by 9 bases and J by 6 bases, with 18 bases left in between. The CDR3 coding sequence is TGTGCCAGGATCTGTGGGGGGAGGATCAATGAGCAGTTCTTC. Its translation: CARICGGRINEQFF.

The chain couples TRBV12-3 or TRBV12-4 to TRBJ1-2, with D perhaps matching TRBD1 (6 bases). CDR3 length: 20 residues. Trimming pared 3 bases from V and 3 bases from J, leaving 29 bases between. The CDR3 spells CASSFIIGDTQGFMDYGYTF. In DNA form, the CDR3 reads TGTGCCAGCAGTTTTATTATTGGGGACACTCAAGGTTTCATGGACTATGGCTACACCTTC.

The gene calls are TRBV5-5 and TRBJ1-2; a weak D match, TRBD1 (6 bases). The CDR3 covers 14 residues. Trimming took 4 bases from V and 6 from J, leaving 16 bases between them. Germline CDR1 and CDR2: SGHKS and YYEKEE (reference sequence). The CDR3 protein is CASSPDTGRDGYTF. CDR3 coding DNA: TGTGCCAGCAGCCCAGATACAGGGAGAGATGGCTACACCTTC.

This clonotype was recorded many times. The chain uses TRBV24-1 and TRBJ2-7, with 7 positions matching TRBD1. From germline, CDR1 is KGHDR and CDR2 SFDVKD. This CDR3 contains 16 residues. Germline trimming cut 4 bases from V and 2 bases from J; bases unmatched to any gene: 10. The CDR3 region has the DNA TGTGCCACCAGTGACAGACCGGGACAGCTCACCTACGAGCAGTACTTC. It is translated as CATSDRPGQLTYEQYF.

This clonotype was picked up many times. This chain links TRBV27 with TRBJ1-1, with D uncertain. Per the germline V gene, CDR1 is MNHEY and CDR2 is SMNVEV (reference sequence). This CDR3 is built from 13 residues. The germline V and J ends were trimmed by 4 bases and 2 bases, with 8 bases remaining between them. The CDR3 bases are TGTGCCAGCAGTTCGTGGGTTAACACTGAAGCTTTCTTT. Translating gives CASSSWVNTEAFF.

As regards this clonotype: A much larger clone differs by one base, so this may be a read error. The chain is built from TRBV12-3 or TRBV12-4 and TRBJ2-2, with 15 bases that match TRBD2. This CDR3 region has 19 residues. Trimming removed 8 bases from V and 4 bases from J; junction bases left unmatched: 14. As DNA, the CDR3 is TGTGCCAGCTCCCAACTTTCGGGGACTAGCGGGAGGAGCACCGGGGAGCTGTTTTTT. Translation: CASSQLSGTSGRSTGELFF.

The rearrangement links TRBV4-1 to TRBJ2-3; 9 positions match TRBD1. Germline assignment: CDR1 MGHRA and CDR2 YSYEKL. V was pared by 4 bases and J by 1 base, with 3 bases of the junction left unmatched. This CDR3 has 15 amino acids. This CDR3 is CASSLQGARTDTQYF. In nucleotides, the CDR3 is TGCGCCAGCAGCCTACAGGGGGCTCGCACAGATACGCAGTATTTT.

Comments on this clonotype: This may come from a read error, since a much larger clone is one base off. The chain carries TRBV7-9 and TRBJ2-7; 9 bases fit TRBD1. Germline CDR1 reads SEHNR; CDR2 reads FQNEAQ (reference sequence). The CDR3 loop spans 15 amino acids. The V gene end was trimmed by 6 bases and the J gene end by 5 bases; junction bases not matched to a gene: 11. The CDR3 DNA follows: TGTGCCAGCAGACAAACGACAGGGGGTTCCCACGAGCAGTACTTC. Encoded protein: CASRQTTGGSHEQYF.

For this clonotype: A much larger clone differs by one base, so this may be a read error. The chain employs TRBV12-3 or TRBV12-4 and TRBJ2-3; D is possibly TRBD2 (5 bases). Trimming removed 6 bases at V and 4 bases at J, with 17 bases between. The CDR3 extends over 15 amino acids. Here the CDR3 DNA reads TGTGCCAGCAGCTTCAGTGGGTCAGCGGCAGATACGCAGTATTTT. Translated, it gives CASSFSGSAADTQYF.

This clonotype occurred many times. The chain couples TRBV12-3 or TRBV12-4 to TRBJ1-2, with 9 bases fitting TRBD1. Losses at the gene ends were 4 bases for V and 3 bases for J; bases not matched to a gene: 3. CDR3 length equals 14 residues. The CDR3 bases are TGTGCCAGCAGTTGGGGACAGGGTGACTATGGCTACACCTTC. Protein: CASSWGQGDYGYTF.

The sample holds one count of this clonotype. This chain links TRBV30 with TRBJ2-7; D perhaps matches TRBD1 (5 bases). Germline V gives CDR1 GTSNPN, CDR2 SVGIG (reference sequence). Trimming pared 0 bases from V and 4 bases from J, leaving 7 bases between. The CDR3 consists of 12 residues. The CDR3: CAWSVRGYEQYF. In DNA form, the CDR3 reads TGTGCCTGGAGTGTAAGGGGTTACGAGCAGTACTTC.

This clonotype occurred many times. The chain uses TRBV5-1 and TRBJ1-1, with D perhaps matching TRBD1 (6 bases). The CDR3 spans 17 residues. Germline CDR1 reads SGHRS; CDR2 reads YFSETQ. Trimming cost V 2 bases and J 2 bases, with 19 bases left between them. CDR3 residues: CASSFYRYSTGNTEAFF. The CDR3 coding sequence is TGCGCCAGCAGCTTTTACAGGTACTCGACAGGTAACACTGAAGCTTTCTTT. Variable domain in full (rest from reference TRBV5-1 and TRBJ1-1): KAGVTQTPRYLIKTRGQQVTLSCSPISGHRSVSWYQQTPGQGLQFLFEYFSETQRNKGNFPGRFSGRQFSNSRSEMNVSTLELGDSALYLCASSFYRYSTGNTEAFFGQGTRLTVV.

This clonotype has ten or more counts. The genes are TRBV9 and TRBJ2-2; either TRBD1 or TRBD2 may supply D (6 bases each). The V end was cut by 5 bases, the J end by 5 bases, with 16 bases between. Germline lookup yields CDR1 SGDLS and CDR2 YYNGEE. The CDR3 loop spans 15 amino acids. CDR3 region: CASSRGGGRTGELFF. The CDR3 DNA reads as TGTGCCAGCAGTCGAGGGGGAGGAAGGACCGGGGAGCTGTTTTTT.

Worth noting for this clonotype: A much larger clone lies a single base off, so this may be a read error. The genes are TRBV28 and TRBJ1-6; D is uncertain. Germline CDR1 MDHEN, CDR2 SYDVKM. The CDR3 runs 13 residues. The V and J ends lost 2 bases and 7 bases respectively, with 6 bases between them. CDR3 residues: CASSLLLNSPLHF. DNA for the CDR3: TGTGCCAGCAGTTTACTGTTGAATTCACCCCTCCACTTT.

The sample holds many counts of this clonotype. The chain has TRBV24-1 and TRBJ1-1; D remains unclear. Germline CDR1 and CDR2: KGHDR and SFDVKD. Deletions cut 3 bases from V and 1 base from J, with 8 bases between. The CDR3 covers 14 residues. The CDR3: CATSDPFSNTEAFF. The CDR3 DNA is TGTGCCACCAGTGATCCCTTTTCGAACACTGAAGCTTTCTTT.

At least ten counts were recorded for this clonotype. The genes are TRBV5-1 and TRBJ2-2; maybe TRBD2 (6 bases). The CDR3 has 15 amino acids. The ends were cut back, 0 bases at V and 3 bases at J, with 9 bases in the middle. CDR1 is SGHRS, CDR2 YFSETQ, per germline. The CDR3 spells CASSLDGSDTGELFF. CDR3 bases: TGCGCCAGCAGCTTGGACGGGAGTGACACCGGGGAGCTGTTTTTT.

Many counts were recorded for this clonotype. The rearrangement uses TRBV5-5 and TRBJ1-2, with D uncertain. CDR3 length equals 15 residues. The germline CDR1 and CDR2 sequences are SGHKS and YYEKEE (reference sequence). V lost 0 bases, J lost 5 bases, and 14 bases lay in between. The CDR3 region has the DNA TGTGCCAGCAGCTTGGCCGAGGGCCCCTTTTATGGCTACACCTTC. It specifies CASSLAEGPFYGYTF.

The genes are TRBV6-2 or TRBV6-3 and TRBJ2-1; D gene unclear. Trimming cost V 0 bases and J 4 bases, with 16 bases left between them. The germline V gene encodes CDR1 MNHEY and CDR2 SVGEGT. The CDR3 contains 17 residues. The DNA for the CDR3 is TGTGCCAGCAGTTACTCTCCGGTATTCGGGTTGTACAATGAGCAGTTCTTC. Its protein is CASSYSPVFGLYNEQFF.

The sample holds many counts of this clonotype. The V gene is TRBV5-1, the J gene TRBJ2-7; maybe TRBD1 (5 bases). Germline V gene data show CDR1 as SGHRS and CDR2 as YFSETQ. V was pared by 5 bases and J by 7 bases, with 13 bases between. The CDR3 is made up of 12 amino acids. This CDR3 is CASSYQGGEQYF. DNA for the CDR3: TGCGCCAGCAGTTACCAGGGTGGGGAGCAGTACTTC.